Below are 29 T cell receptor beta chains sequenced from a single sample in a study of CD8 T cells in ankylosing spondylitis. TCRdb re-called the 5' RACE reads with MiXCR, one entry per CDR3 protein. The sample comprises around 99,000 distinct CDR3 sequences, about 8.8% of which are singletons, and approximately 4.6% rests with the top ten. The sequenced material came from blood, either unsorted or a sorted T cell fraction (not recorded which). Receptor source: a male donor with ankylosing spondylitis or in good health (not recorded which).

This clonotype has ten or more counts. J is TRBJ2-3 and V is TRBV7-9; the D call may be TRBD1 or TRBD2 (5 bases each). Germline CDR1 and CDR2: SEHNR and FQNEAQ (reference sequence). V was trimmed by 2 bases and J by 2 bases, leaving 11 bases between them. This CDR3 has 15 amino acids. This CDR3 is CASSLTGPDTDTQYF. CDR3 sequence (DNA): TGTGCCAGCAGCTTAACGGGACCGGACACAGATACGCAGTATTTT.

The V gene is TRBV20-1, the J gene TRBJ2-1; D is unresolved. The CDR3 has 16 amino acids. Germline V gives CDR1 DFQATT, CDR2 SNEGSKA (reference sequence). The V gene lost 0 bases and the J gene lost 0 bases, with 12 bases spanning the gap. CDR3: CSARDTKHSSYNEQFF. In nucleotides, the CDR3 is TGCAGTGCTAGAGATACAAAACACTCCTCCTACAATGAGCAGTTCTTC.

Ten or more counts support this clonotype. V is TRBV2 and J is TRBJ1-2; D perhaps matches TRBD1 (5 bases). Per germline, CDR1 SNHLY and CDR2 FYNNEI. Deletions cut 8 bases from V and 4 bases from J, with 14 bases between. This CDR3 is 13 amino acids long. CDR3 loop: CASGKQEFYGYTF. CDR3 DNA sequence: TGTGCCAGCGGAAAACAGGAGTTCTATGGCTACACCTTC.

Many counts were recorded for this clonotype. The chain links TRBV7-2 to TRBJ2-2, with a weak D call TRBD1 (6 bases). V lost 1 base and J 4 bases, leaving 10 bases between the germline ends. Germline assignment: CDR1 SGHTA and CDR2 FQGNSA. The CDR3 loop spans 15 amino acids. CDR3 in amino acids: CASSLDTGFTGELFF. The CDR3 coding sequence is TGTGCCAGCAGCTTAGACACAGGGTTCACCGGGGAGCTGTTTTTT.

A remark on this clonotype: This may arise from a read error, as a much more abundant clone is one base away. The chain has TRBV20-1 and TRBJ2-4; D unclear. CDR1 and CDR2 from the germline V gene are DFQATT and SNEGSKA (reference sequence). The CDR3 sequence is 14 residues long. Between the trimmed V and J ends, which lost 3 bases and 3 bases, there was a span of 12 bases. CDR3 sequence reads: CSASVALVKNIQYF. CDR3 sequence (DNA): TGCAGTGCTAGTGTGGCCCTAGTCAAAAACATTCAGTACTTC.

This clonotype occurred many times. The J gene is TRBJ1-5, the V gene TRBV12-3 or TRBV12-4; D ambiguous. This CDR3 contains 15 residues. Between the trimmed V and J ends, which lost 5 bases and 0 bases, there was a span of 11 bases. CDR3: CASSARAYSNQPQHF. The CDR3, as DNA: TGTGCCAGCAGTGCCCGGGCCTATAGCAATCAGCCCCAGCATTTT.

This clonotype was counted at least ten times. The chain is built from TRBV6-6 and TRBJ1-1; D is unclear. V was clipped by 5 bases and J by 7 bases, with 11 bases between them. Germline V gene sequence: CDR1 MNHNY, CDR2 SVGAGI (reference sequence). The CDR3 runs 12 residues. DNA for the CDR3: TGTGCCAGCAGTACCCAGGTTGGTGAAGCTTTCTTT. Translated: CASSTQVGEAFF.

In its sample, this clonotype was seen many times. The rearrangement uses TRBV7-2 and TRBJ2-1; 9 bases map to TRBD1. With 3 bases clipped from V and 3 bases from J, the junction kept 3 bases outside the gene matches. CDR1 is SGHTA, CDR2 FQGNSA, per germline. The CDR3 contains 15 residues. The CDR3 loop reads CASSLADRGYNEQFF. The CDR3 region has the DNA TGTGCCAGCAGCTTGGCGGACAGGGGCTACAATGAGCAGTTCTTC.

Of note for this clonotype: A much larger clone differs from this one at a single base, so this may be a read error. The chain is built from TRBV7-2 and TRBJ2-7; no clear D gene. The CDR3 has 15 amino acids. V was trimmed by 3 bases and J by 5 bases, leaving 17 bases between them. The germline CDR1 and CDR2 sequences are SGHTA and FQGNSA. The CDR3 nucleotides are TGTGCCAGCAGCTTGGGGTCGACTGAGTTCAACGAGCAGTACTTC. Translated: CASSLGSTEFNEQYF.

This clonotype was seen at least ten times. The chain recombines TRBV12-3 or TRBV12-4 with TRBJ1-5; TRBD1 might be the D (6 bases). V gave up 7 bases and J gave up 7 bases, with 14 bases separating them. CDR3 size: 13 residues. Here the CDR3 DNA reads TGTGCCAGCACCACTCAAGGGGGACAGCCCCAGCATTTT. Protein product: CASTTQGGQPQHF.

At least ten counts were recorded for this clonotype. This CDR3 reads CSANGQGALGNTIYF. The DNA for the CDR3 is TGCAGTGCAAACGGACAGGGGGCACTAGGAAACACCATATATTTT. This chain joins TRBV20-1 and TRBJ1-3; TRBD1 matches at 11 bases. Per germline, CDR1 DFQATT and CDR2 SNEGSKA (reference sequence). CDR3 length equals 15 residues. Trimming removed 6 bases from V and 4 bases from J; junction bases left unmatched: 8.

This clonotype was observed at least ten times. This chain joins TRBV20-1 and TRBJ2-3; D remains ambiguous. The CDR3 length is 12 residues. Germline CDR1 is DFQATT and CDR2 is SNEGSKA (reference sequence). V was clipped by 4 bases and J by 4 bases, with 9 bases between them. CDR3 protein: CSATASADTQYF. CDR3 sequence (DNA): TGCAGTGCTACGGCGTCGGCAGATACGCAGTATTTT.

This clonotype was counted many times. The rearrangement links TRBV7-8 to TRBJ1-4, with D perhaps matching TRBD1 (6 bases). V lost 2 bases, J lost 8 bases, and 15 bases lay in between. CDR3 length equals 15 residues. Germline V gives CDR1 SGHVS, CDR2 FQNEAQ. The CDR3 nucleotides are TGTGCCAGCAGCTTAAGCGGGCAGGGGAGGGAAAAACTGTTTTTT. Protein sequence: CASSLSGQGREKLFF.

This clonotype was recorded at least ten times. This chain connects TRBV7-3 to TRBJ2-2; D remains ambiguous. Trimming pared 0 bases from V and 4 bases from J, leaving 3 bases between. This CDR3 region has 13 residues. Germline loops: CDR1 SGHTA, CDR2 FQGTGA. Here the CDR3 reads CASSLTITGELFF. For the CDR3, the DNA is TGTGCCAGCAGCTTAACGATCACCGGGGAGCTGTTTTTT.

In this sample, this clonotype turned up a few times. V usage is TRBV20-1 and J usage is TRBJ2-7; perhaps TRBD2 as D (7 bases). Trimming left V 6 bases short and J 6 bases short, with 21 bases between. CDR1 is DFQATT, CDR2 SNEGSKA, per germline (reference sequence). The CDR3 runs to 14 residues. CDR3 sequence (DNA): TGCAGTGCCCTAATATACAGGGCGGGGGCCGAGCAGTACTTC. It is translated as CSALIYRAGAEQYF.

This clonotype was detected many times. This chain joins TRBV14 and TRBJ2-3; no reliable D call. The V gene's germline CDR1 is SGHDN and CDR2 FVKESK. The CDR3 spans 13 residues. Trimming pared 4 bases from V and 2 bases from J, leaving 7 bases between. The CDR3 bases are TGTGCCAGCAGCCGAGCGCTCACAGATACGCAGTATTTT. This encodes CASSRALTDTQYF.

This clonotype was seen only a few times. The V gene is TRBV29-1, the J gene TRBJ2-5; TRBD2 matches at 7 bases. V shed 4 bases and J 9 bases; nucleotides not matched to a gene: 8. The CDR3 runs to 12 residues. Germline V gene data show CDR1 as SQVTM and CDR2 as ANQGSEA. Written as DNA, the CDR3 is TGCAGCGTTGTAGGGACCGCGGGGGCCCAGTACTTC. It yields the protein CSVVGTAGAQYF.

By share, this clonotype counts as medium-sized (0.01 to 0.1%). The chain recombines TRBV6-5 with TRBJ2-3, with 7 bases lining up with TRBD1. Looked up from germline, CDR1 is MNHEY and CDR2 is SVGAGI. The CDR3 extends over 13 amino acids. After removal of 6 bases from V and 7 bases from J, the junction contained 7 bases not matched to a gene. In DNA form, the CDR3 reads TGTGCCAGCAGACACCGGGACAGTTATACGCAGTATTTT. Translated, it gives CASRHRDSYTQYF.

This clonotype was seen many times. CDR3 sequence reads: CSAPWIGELFF. In DNA, the CDR3 is TGCAGTGCTCCGTGGATCGGGGAGCTGTTTTTT. The rearrangement uses TRBV20-1 and TRBJ2-2; no clear D. With 5 bases removed from V and 7 bases from J, the gap between germline ends came to 8 bases. The CDR3 totals 11 residues. The germline V gene has CDR1 DFQATT and CDR2 SNEGSKA (reference sequence).

CDR3 region: CASSLVPSPTNEKLFF. DNA of the CDR3: TGTGCCAGCAGCTTAGTTCCCAGCCCAACTAATGAAAAACTGTTTTTT. The rearrangement joins TRBV7-2 to TRBJ1-4; D call uncertain. Germline V gives CDR1 SGHTA, CDR2 FQGNSA. This CDR3 contains 16 residues. Trimming removed 1 base from V and 0 bases from J, with 9 bases in between.

This clonotype has a handful of counts. The rearrangement joins TRBV5-1 to TRBJ2-7; 8 bases align to TRBD1. The CDR3 extends over 14 amino acids. Germline CDR1 is SGHRS and CDR2 is YFSETQ. V shed 0 bases, J shed 3 bases, and the junction held 2 bases outside the gene matches. The chain's CDR3 is CASSLGQGIYEQYF. CDR3 bases: TGCGCCAGCAGCTTGGGACAGGGGATCTACGAGCAGTACTTC.

This clonotype was seen ten or more times. The gene calls are TRBV28 and TRBJ2-7; weak D call: TRBD2 (6 bases). The CDR3 totals 14 residues. Trimming took off 10 bases at V and 2 bases at J, with 18 bases between the two ends. In germline, CDR1 is MDHEN, CDR2 SYDVKM. For the CDR3, the DNA is TGTGCCACCAATCGGGAGACTGGTCCCTACGAGCAGTACTTC. Translating gives CATNRETGPYEQYF.

This clonotype appeared a few times. V gene TRBV5-1 combines with J gene TRBJ2-7; 9 positions match TRBD1. Germline CDR1 is SGHRS and CDR2 is YFSETQ. CDR3 length: 14 residues. J lost 5 bases, V lost 3 bases, and 6 bases had no gene match. CDR3 residues: CASSWAGTGNEQYF. CDR3 sequence (DNA): TGCGCCAGCAGCTGGGCCGGGACAGGGAACGAGCAGTACTTC. Full variable domain (remainder filled in from reference TRBV5-1 and TRBJ2-7): KAGVTQTPRYLIKTRGQQVTLSCSPISGHRSVSWYQQTPGQGLQFLFEYFSETQRNKGNFPGRFSGRQFSNSRSEMNVSTLELGDSALYLCASSWAGTGNEQYFGPGTRLTVT.

Ten or more counts support this clonotype. The chain couples TRBV29-1 to TRBJ2-4; 11 bases map to TRBD1. CDR1 and CDR2 from the germline V gene are SQVTM and ANQGSEA. Germline trimming cut 6 bases from V and 8 bases from J; bases unmatched to any gene: 9. The CDR3 spans 14 residues. CDR3 protein: CSVPGQGALDIQYF. CDR3 nucleotides: TGCAGCGTCCCCGGACAGGGGGCGTTAGACATTCAGTACTTC.

This clonotype was seen many times. The V and J genes are TRBV5-5 and TRBJ2-2; 11 nucleotides match TRBD2. The CDR3 sequence is 16 residues long. The V and J ends lost 3 bases and 3 bases, in that order; junction bases with no gene match: 4. Germline V lookup: CDR1 SGHKS, CDR2 YYEKEE (reference sequence). CDR3 DNA: TGTGCCAGCAGCTATAGCGGGGGGGCCTACACCGGGGAGCTGTTTTTT. Translation: CASSYSGGAYTGELFF.

At least ten counts were recorded for this clonotype. The chain is built from TRBV27 and TRBJ2-7, with D possibly being TRBD2 (5 bases). This CDR3 has 14 residues. Germline-derived CDR1 and CDR2 are MNHEY and SMNVEV (reference sequence). Trimming left V 4 bases short and J 3 bases short, with 13 bases between. CDR3 amino acids: CASSSSPRDYEQYF. The CDR3 DNA follows: TGTGCCAGCAGTTCATCCCCGAGGGACTACGAGCAGTACTTC.

This clonotype was detected only a few times. The CDR3 region has the DNA TGTGCCAGCAGCTTAGCCCACGCAGGGGGTGCGCAGTATTTT. Protein product: CASSLAHAGGAQYF. This chain connects TRBV11-3 to TRBJ2-3, with 7 bases that match TRBD1. J lost 10 bases, V lost 1 base, and 8 bases had no gene match. Germline CDR1 is SGHNT and CDR2 is YENEEA. The CDR3 sequence is 14 residues long.

To note about this clonotype: A much larger clonotype is one base distant, so this may be a read error. The chain combines TRBV28 with TRBJ1-2, with TRBD1 matching 9 bases. Germline V gene lookup returns CDR1 MDHEN and CDR2 SYDVKM. Losses at the gene ends were 11 bases for V and 2 bases for J; bases not matched to a gene: 15. The CDR3 is 16 residues long. The CDR3 loop reads CAVPFGSGQGNYGYTF. CDR3 sequence (DNA): TGTGCCGTCCCATTTGGGTCGGGACAGGGAAACTATGGCTACACCTTC.

The table lists this clonotype with many counts. The chain joins TRBV20-1 to TRBJ2-4, with no clear D. The CDR3 length is 14 residues. V dropped 4 bases and J dropped 0 bases, with 10 bases sitting between them. Germline V gives CDR1 DFQATT, CDR2 SNEGSKA (reference sequence). The CDR3 nucleotides are TGCAGTGCTAACGCGGTTATAGCCAAAAACATTCAGTACTTC. Translating it yields CSANAVIAKNIQYF.